One sample yielded the 13 T cell receptor beta chains listed below, sequenced in a study of blood T cell repertoires in COVID-19 (dated by TCRdb to the early 2020s). Library preparation employed the immunoSEQ multiplex PCR assay. TCRdb obtained this table from immuneACCESS and retained in-frame rearrangements with V and J assigned. These tables miss some clones; where compared with another copy, unresolved V genes account for less than half of the shortfall, and the remainder is unexplained. Across this sample there are roughly 90,000 clones, with roughly 90% seen only once. About 1.5% of the sample is taken by the ten largest. Specimen: peripheral blood. The receptors derive from a human donor with active COVID-19. The donor label of this sample is uncertain.

The chain carries TRBV2 and TRBJ2-1; no reliable D call. V was cut by 11 bases and J by 6 bases, with 17 bases left in between. The germline V gene has CDR1 SNHLY and CDR2 FYNNEI. The CDR3 loop spans 13 amino acids. Written as DNA, the CDR3 is TGTGCCTCAGCAAGCAGAGGATTCAATGAGCAGTTCTTC. This sequence encodes CASASRGFNEQFF. Full variable domain (remainder filled in from reference TRBV2 and TRBJ2-1): EPEVTQTPSHQVTQMGQEVILRCVPISNHLYFYWYRQILGQKVEFLVSFYNNEISEKSEIFDDQFSVERPDGSNFTLKIRSTKLEDSAMYFCASASRGFNEQFFGPGTRLTVL.

This clone was recorded only once. The DNA of the CDR3 is TGTGCCAGCAGTGAAGCGAGTCCGGGGGGCACAGATACGCAGTATTTT. Translated: CASSEASPGGTDTQYF. The chain recombines TRBV6-1 with TRBJ2-3; D perhaps matches TRBD2 (6 bases). This CDR3 has 16 residues. V lost 0 bases and J 1 base, leaving 11 bases between the germline ends. Germline V gene lookup returns CDR1 MNHNS and CDR2 SASEGT.

The chain is built from TRBV2 and TRBJ1-2, with 7 bases that match TRBD1. Losses at the gene ends were 8 bases for V and 4 bases for J; bases not matched to a gene: 10. The CDR3 has 14 residues. Germline V lookup: CDR1 SNHLY, CDR2 FYNNEI. The CDR3 region has the DNA TGTGCCAGCTCCGAGGCAGGGGGTTTCTATGGCTACACCTTC. The encoded protein is CASSEAGGFYGYTF.

The chain joins TRBV19 to TRBJ2-7; TRBD1 might be the D (7 bases). CDR1 and CDR2 (germline): LNHDA, SQIVND (reference sequence). This CDR3 region has 13 residues. The ends were cut back, 6 bases at V and 3 bases at J, with 12 bases in the middle. The CDR3 region has the DNA TGTGCCAGTAGGCAGGGGGGAGACTACGAGCAGTACTTC. Encoded protein: CASRQGGDYEQYF.

This clone has a single count. V and J are TRBV2 and TRBJ1-5; TRBD1 might be the D (6 bases). The V gene lost 6 bases and the J gene lost 5 bases, with 14 bases spanning the gap. The germline CDR1 and CDR2 sequences are SNHLY and FYNNEI. The CDR3 length is 14 residues. The chain's CDR3 is CASSADRNYQPQHF. DNA for the CDR3: TGTGCCAGCAGCGCCGACAGGAATTATCAGCCCCAGCATTTT.

The chain employs TRBV4-3 and TRBJ1-2, with 8 bases fitting TRBD1. CDR1 is LGHNA, CDR2 YSLEER, per germline. V lost 1 base and J lost 2; bases outside the gene matches: 3. This CDR3 has 15 amino acids. The CDR3 protein is CASSQGDRRNYGYTF. The CDR3 bases are TGCGCCAGCAGCCAAGGGGACAGGAGGAACTATGGCTACACCTTC.

V is TRBV7-8 and J is TRBJ2-7; the D is unclear. V dropped 2 bases and J dropped 6 bases, with 5 bases sitting between them. The CDR3 contains 11 residues. Looked up from germline, CDR1 is SGHVS and CDR2 is FQNEAQ. CDR3 sequence reads: CASSLPGEQYF. The DNA of the CDR3 is TGTGCCAGCAGCTTACCCGGCGAGCAGTACTTC.

This sequence joins TRBV6-2 or TRBV6-3 and TRBJ2-7; 9 bases fit TRBD1. After removal of 5 bases from V and 4 bases from J, the junction contained 6 bases not matched to a gene. The CDR3 consists of 14 residues. Looked up from germline, CDR1 is MNHEY and CDR2 is SVGEGT. The CDR3 loop is CASSRSGTGYEQYF. The CDR3 region has the DNA TGTGCCAGCAGTCGATCCGGGACAGGGTACGAGCAGTACTTC.

This chain connects TRBV11-2 to TRBJ1-2, with TRBD1 as a possible D gene (5 bases). The V end was cut by 5 bases, the J end by 4 bases, with 20 bases between. The CDR3 is 16 residues long. The germline gives CDR1 SGHAT, CDR2 FQNNGV. The CDR3, as DNA: TGTGCCAGCAGCCCAATCACATTGCGGACAAGCTATGGCTACACCTTC. Translated, it gives CASSPITLRTSYGYTF.

The V call is TRBV10-3, the J call TRBJ1-6; TRBD1 agrees at 7 bases. The CDR3 covers 16 residues. V lost 6 bases, J lost 7 bases, and 12 bases stayed unmatched. From germline, CDR1 is ENHRY and CDR2 SYGVKD. DNA for the CDR3: TGTGCCATCAGCCCTGAACCGGGACAGATAAATTCACCCCTCCACTTT. This gives the protein CAISPEPGQINSPLHF.

This chain uses TRBV9 with TRBJ1-3; D is undetermined. The germline gives CDR1 SGDLS, CDR2 YYNGEE. This CDR3 comprises 15 residues. The V and J ends lost 0 bases and 0 bases respectively, with 7 bases between them. In DNA, the CDR3 is TGTGCCAGCAGCGTAGGAGGGAACTCTGGAAACACCATATATTTT. Protein product: CASSVGGNSGNTIYF. Drawing the rest from reference TRBV9 and TRBJ1-3, the complete variable domain is DSGVTQTPKHLITATGQRVTLRCSPRSGDLSVYWYQQSLDQGLQFLIQYYNGEERAKGNILERFSAQQFPDLHSELNLSSLELGDSALYFCASSVGGNSGNTIYFGEGSWLTVV.

The chain couples TRBV6-6 to TRBJ1-5, with D unclear. Trimming removed 5 bases at V and 0 bases at J, with 17 bases between. The CDR3 runs to 17 residues. The germline gives CDR1 MNHNY, CDR2 SVGAGI (reference sequence). As DNA, the CDR3 is TGTGCCAGCAGTCGTTCACCGGACTCTTATAGCAATCAGCCCCAGCATTTT. This encodes CASSRSPDSYSNQPQHF.

The CDR3 loop is CASNRDRAEQFF. The CDR3 nucleotides are TGTGCCAGCAACAGGGATCGAGCTGAGCAGTTCTTC. V is TRBV2 and J is TRBJ2-1; D may be TRBD1 (6 bases). Trimming took off 7 bases at V and 9 bases at J, with 13 bases between the two ends. Per germline, CDR1 SNHLY and CDR2 FYNNEI. CDR3 length equals 12 residues.